A single sample gave rise to the 29 T cell receptor beta chains below, sequenced in a study of cytomegalovirus exposure and HLA in healthy donors. Amplification used 60 Vbeta primers and 13 Jbeta primers. Only in-frame clones appear in the TCRdb table, and some are missing; sequencing was by immunoSEQ multiplex PCR. The table counts under 90,000 clones; 15% lies in the top ten. Sequenced material: PBMCs. The origin of the receptors is a man aged 45-65 years in good health and CMV-seropositive.

The CDR3 spells CASSLGGTGAVEQYF. CDR3 sequence (DNA): TGCGCCAGCAGCTTGGGAGGGACAGGGGCGGTCGAGCAGTACTTC. The rearrangement links TRBV5-1 to TRBJ2-7, with 10 bases lining up with TRBD1. The germline V gene has CDR1 SGHRS and CDR2 YFSETQ. This CDR3 spans 15 amino acids. Losses at the gene ends were 0 bases for V and 6 bases for J; bases not matched to a gene: 6.

This sequence joins TRBV9 and TRBJ1-4; no clear D gene. V was clipped by 0 bases and J by 4 bases, with 10 bases between them. CDR1 is SGDLS and CDR2 is YYNGEE in the germline V gene. The CDR3 sequence is 15 residues long. The CDR3 DNA reads as TGTGCCAGCAGCGTAGGTCCGGAGGGTAATGAAAAACTGTTTTTT. Its translation is CASSVGPEGNEKLFF.

This sequence joins TRBV5-5 and TRBJ2-5; 10 bases line up with TRBD2. This CDR3 comprises 15 residues. The V gene's germline CDR1 is SGHKS and CDR2 YYEKEE (reference sequence). The junction had 2 bases not matched to a gene; V was cut back by 1 base and J by 2 bases. The CDR3 reads CASSLTTSGQETQYF. In DNA form, the CDR3 reads TGTGCCAGCAGCTTGACGACTAGCGGGCAAGAGACCCAGTACTTC.

V usage is TRBV7-9 and J usage is TRBJ1-2; 7 bases line up with TRBD1. The CDR3 extends over 13 amino acids. Trimming cost V 5 bases and J 7 bases; bases outside gene matches: 7. Looked up from germline, CDR1 is SEHNR and CDR2 is FQNEAQ (reference sequence). The CDR3 protein is CASSPDRAGGYTF. In nucleotides, the CDR3 is TGTGCCAGCAGCCCTGACAGGGCGGGTGGCTACACCTTC.

V gene TRBV15 combines with J gene TRBJ2-1; maybe TRBD1 (6 bases). V lost 9 bases and J 0 bases, leaving 15 bases between the germline ends. The CDR3 extends over 15 amino acids. Germline-derived CDR1 and CDR2 are LNHNV and YYDKDF (reference sequence). This CDR3 reads CATTQGWSSYNEQFF. The CDR3 DNA follows: TGTGCCACAACCCAGGGGTGGTCCTCCTACAATGAGCAGTTCTTC. Based on the CDR3 plus reference TRBV15 and TRBJ2-1, the full variable domain is DAMVIQNPRYQVTQFGKPVTLSCSQTLNHNVMYWYQQKSSQAPKLLFHYYDKDFNNEADTPDNFQSRRPNTSFCFLDIRSPGLGDTAMYLCATTQGWSSYNEQFFGPGTRLTVL.

The chain joins TRBV6-5 to TRBJ1-1, with 7 bases that match TRBD1. Germline CDR1 and CDR2: MNHEY and SVGAGI. The CDR3 contains 14 residues. J lost 1 base, V lost 5 bases, and 4 bases had no gene match. The CDR3 reads CASSLDRRNTEAFF. CDR3 bases: TGTGCCAGCAGTCTGGACAGGAGGAACACTGAAGCTTTCTTT.

The chain combines TRBV7-2 with TRBJ2-7; weak D call: TRBD1 (6 bases). Germline CDR1 is SGHTA and CDR2 is FQGNSA. The V end was cut by 3 bases, the J end by 3 bases, with 12 bases between. The CDR3 spans 14 residues. The CDR3 here is CASSFAGANYEQYF. In nucleotides, the CDR3 is TGTGCCAGCAGCTTTGCAGGGGCGAACTACGAGCAGTACTTC.

V and J are TRBV7-9 and TRBJ2-2; the D gene is possibly TRBD2 (6 bases). Between the trimmed V and J ends, which lost 5 bases and 5 bases, there was a span of 15 bases. Germline CDR1 and CDR2: SEHNR and FQNEAQ (reference sequence). CDR3 length: 15 residues. The CDR3: CASSPGRGGTGELFF. CDR3 nucleotides: TGTGCCAGCAGCCCGGGAAGGGGAGGAACCGGGGAGCTGTTTTTT.

J is TRBJ2-1 and V is TRBV5-1; the match to TRBD1 covers 11 bases. From germline, CDR1 is SGHRS and CDR2 YFSETQ. V gave up 4 bases and J gave up 4 bases; unmatched junction bases: 7. This CDR3 has 16 amino acids. The DNA of the CDR3 is TGCGCCAGCAGCCCCGCCGGGACAGGGGGATACAATGAGCAGTTCTTC. The encoded protein is CASSPAGTGGYNEQFF.

The chain recombines TRBV5-1 with TRBJ1-2; D remains unclear. This CDR3 is built from 17 residues. Trimming took off 4 bases at V and 5 bases at J, with 24 bases between the two ends. Germline V lookup: CDR1 SGHRS, CDR2 YFSETQ. CDR3 in DNA: TGCGCCAGCAGCCCTGGAGGATCCGGGCCTGCACTTTATGGCTACACCTTC. This sequence encodes CASSPGGSGPALYGYTF.

The CDR3 reads CASSLGSGNQPQHF. CDR3 DNA: TGTGCCAGCAGCTTAGGTTCGGGCAATCAGCCCCAGCATTTT. V is TRBV7-9 and J is TRBJ1-5, with D unclear. This CDR3 comprises 14 residues. Germline CDR1 and CDR2: SEHNR and FQNEAQ (reference sequence). Trimming stripped 1 base from V and 2 bases from J, with 6 bases between.

DNA of the CDR3: TGTGCCAGCAGTCCCCGGCAGGGGGGAATTACTGAAGCTTTCTTT. Protein sequence: CASSPRQGGITEAFF. The chain carries TRBV27 and TRBJ1-1; 7 nucleotides align to TRBD1. Germline V lookup: CDR1 MNHEY, CDR2 SMNVEV (reference sequence). V shed 5 bases and J 5 bases; nucleotides not matched to a gene: 11. The CDR3 sequence is 15 residues long.

The chain carries TRBV11-3 and TRBJ1-4, with a tentative D call TRBD1 (6 bases). From germline, CDR1 is SGHNT and CDR2 YENEEA. The CDR3 sequence is 16 residues long. V was pared by 4 bases and J by 0 bases, with 12 bases between. CDR3 DNA: TGTGCCAGCAGCTCGAGGGGGAGTGCAACTAATGAAAAACTGTTTTTT. The encoded protein is CASSSRGSATNEKLFF.

The genes are TRBV6-5 and TRBJ1-2; perhaps TRBD1 as D (5 bases). V was trimmed by 7 bases and J by 2 bases, leaving 11 bases between them. Germline assignment: CDR1 MNHEY and CDR2 SVGAGI. This CDR3 comprises 13 residues. For the CDR3, the DNA is TGTGCCAGCACCAGACAGAGAAACTATGGCTACACCTTC. This sequence encodes CASTRQRNYGYTF.

The chain couples TRBV9 to TRBJ2-2; D gene uncertain. This CDR3 has 14 amino acids. Germline CDR1 and CDR2: SGDLS and YYNGEE. The V end lost 0 bases, the J end lost 6 bases, and 9 bases lay between the germline ends. Here the CDR3 reads CASSVEFAAGELFF. For the CDR3, the DNA is TGTGCCAGCAGCGTAGAGTTCGCGGCCGGGGAGCTGTTTTTT.

The V call is TRBV12-5, the J call TRBJ2-2; 10 nucleotides line up with TRBD1. The CDR3 is 16 amino acids. Germline CDR1 LGHNT, CDR2 FRNRAP. V trimming: 2 bases; J trimming: 7 bases; junction bases outside the gene matches: 7. This CDR3 reads CASGLPRTGGSGELFF. The CDR3 coding sequence is TGTGCTAGTGGTTTGCCAAGGACAGGGGGAAGCGGGGAGCTGTTTTTT.

The CDR3 reads CASSKGSGYEKLFF. The CDR3 coding sequence is TGTGCCAGCAGCAAGGGGAGCGGGTATGAAAAACTGTTTTTT. The rearrangement uses TRBV7-9 and TRBJ1-4; TRBD1 might be the D (5 bases). This CDR3 region has 14 residues. Germline CDR1 is SEHNR and CDR2 is FQNEAQ (reference sequence). The ends were cut back, 5 bases at V and 6 bases at J, with 13 bases in the middle.

V is TRBV11-3 and J is TRBJ2-7, with 7 bases aligning to TRBD1. V lost 5 bases to trimming and J lost 13 bases; unmatched junction nucleotides: 23. Looked up from germline, CDR1 is SGHNT and CDR2 is YENEEA. The CDR3 has 16 amino acids. CDR3 coding DNA: TGTGCCAGCAGCGCCACTAACTTAGTATCGGGACAGCGGATATACTTC. Protein: CASSATNLVSGQRIYF.

This rearrangement joins TRBV10-3 to TRBJ1-5; a possible D gene is TRBD1 (5 bases). Per germline, CDR1 ENHRY and CDR2 SYGVKD. V lost 7 bases and J 5 bases, leaving 12 bases between the germline ends. The CDR3 totals 13 residues. The CDR3 loop reads CAITGGPYQPQHF. In DNA form, the CDR3 reads TGTGCCATCACCGGGGGACCATATCAGCCCCAGCATTTT.

The chain uses TRBV21-1 and TRBJ1-2; TRBD1 is taken as the D call from the table, unchecked against the DNA. TRBV21-1 corresponds to a pseudogene. This CDR3 is built from 18 residues. The CDR3, as DNA: TGTGCCAGCAGCGGACTCGGGCAGGGGAAAATAACTAACTATGGCTACACCTTC. Translation gives CASSGLGQGKITNYGYTF.

The rearrangement uses TRBV19 and TRBJ1-2; possible D gene TRBD1, 6 bases. The CDR3 consists of 19 residues. The ends were cut back, 4 bases at V and 4 bases at J, with 28 bases in the middle. The germline V gene encodes CDR1 LNHDA and CDR2 SQIVND (reference sequence). The CDR3 here is CASSTTAGGWQGSIYGYTF. CDR3 bases: TGTGCCAGTAGTACAACCGCCGGGGGGTGGCAGGGGTCCATCTATGGCTACACCTTC.

The V and J genes are TRBV18 and TRBJ1-2, with 7 bases fitting TRBD1. This CDR3 comprises 17 residues. Losses at the gene ends were 2 bases for V and 8 bases for J; bases not matched to a gene: 17. Germline V CDR1 and CDR2: KGHSH, LQKENI. This CDR3 is CASSPFVTGERPRGYTF. Here the CDR3 DNA reads TGTGCCAGCTCACCATTTGTAACAGGGGAACGGCCCAGGGGCTACACCTTC.

The CDR3 is CASSLALDTQYF. In nucleotides, the CDR3 is TGTGCCAGCAGCTTGGCCTTAGATACGCAGTATTTT. The chain joins TRBV5-4 to TRBJ2-3; D is undetermined. The V gene lost 0 bases and the J gene lost 5 bases, with 4 bases spanning the gap. The germline gives CDR1 SGHNT, CDR2 YYREEE (reference sequence). The CDR3 has 12 amino acids. Variable domain in full (rest from reference TRBV5-4 and TRBJ2-3): ETGVTQSPTHLIKTRGQQVTLRCSSQSGHNTVSWYQQALGQGPQFIFQYYREEENGRGNFPPRFSGLQFPNYSSELNVNALELDDSALYLCASSLALDTQYFGPGTRLTVL.

J is TRBJ2-7 and V is TRBV7-8; 10 bases align to TRBD1. The CDR3 loop spans 17 amino acids. CDR1 SGHVS and CDR2 FQNEAQ come from the germline V gene. The V gene end was trimmed by 1 base and the J gene end by 0 bases; junction bases not matched to a gene: 6. The CDR3 DNA is TGTGCCAGCAGCTTAGTTCCGGGACAGGGGAGCTCCTACGAGCAGTACTTC. It specifies CASSLVPGQGSSYEQYF.

J is TRBJ1-1 and V is TRBV14; 7 bases map to TRBD1. The CDR3 runs to 15 residues. Trimming at V came to 4 bases and at J to 4 bases, leaving 9 bases not matched to a gene. The V gene's germline CDR1 is SGHDN and CDR2 FVKESK. This CDR3 is CASSRIGQAITEAFF. The CDR3, as DNA: TGTGCCAGCAGCCGGATAGGACAGGCCATCACTGAAGCTTTCTTT.

The V gene is TRBV30, the J gene TRBJ1-2, with D tentatively TRBD1 (6 bases). This CDR3 spans 18 amino acids. V was clipped by 0 bases and J by 3 bases, with 23 bases between them. Germline V gene lookup returns CDR1 GTSNPN and CDR2 SVGIG (reference sequence). The CDR3 coding sequence is TGTGCCTGGAGTGTAGGGGCCAATGGACAGCGGAAAGACTATGGCTACACCTTC. It is translated as CAWSVGANGQRKDYGYTF.

The V and J genes are TRBV27 and TRBJ1-1; D ambiguous. Trimming stripped 1 base from V and 1 base from J, with 4 bases between. Germline V lookup: CDR1 MNHEY, CDR2 SMNVEV (reference sequence). CDR3 length: 13 residues. This CDR3 is CASSLFGNTEAFF. The CDR3 DNA follows: TGTGCCAGCAGTTTATTCGGGAACACTGAAGCTTTCTTT.

The chain has TRBV28 and TRBJ2-1, with TRBD2 matching 8 bases. Losses at the gene ends were 1 base for V and 2 bases for J; bases not matched to a gene: 10. CDR3 length: 18 amino acids. The germline V gene has CDR1 MDHEN and CDR2 SYDVKM. This CDR3 reads CASSLLVPTSGAYNEQFF. The DNA of the CDR3 is TGTGCCAGCAGTTTATTAGTACCTACTAGCGGTGCCTACAATGAGCAGTTCTTC.

This chain connects TRBV9 to TRBJ2-1, with TRBD1 matching over 9 bases. The CDR3 spans 17 residues. The ends lost 1 base at V and 8 bases at J; junction bases unmatched: 13. Germline values: CDR1 SGDLS, CDR2 YYNGEE. CDR3 DNA: TGTGCCAGCAGCGTAATCCCGATGCAACAGGGGGCCCATGAGCAGTTCTTC. Encoded protein: CASSVIPMQQGAHEQFF. Complete variable domain (other parts from reference TRBV9 and TRBJ2-1): DSGVTQTPKHLITATGQRVTLRCSPRSGDLSVYWYQQSLDQGLQFLIQYYNGEERAKGNILERFSAQQFPDLHSELNLSSLELGDSALYFCASSVIPMQQGAHEQFFGPGTRLTVL.